A selection of T cell receptor beta chains follows, all from one sample in a study of blood T cell repertoires in COVID-19. Assay: immunoSEQ multiplex PCR; the TCRdb copy retains only in-frame clones and omits some. This table holds around 100,000 clones, 82% found once. Sequenced: peripheral blood. Receptors originate from a man between 70 and 80 years old with acute or convalescent COVID-19. Both conserved end residues are part of each CDR3. Clone size, where shown, is once, few, many, or a class for clones that have expanded.

size: NA; V: TRBV7-3; J: TRBJ1-2; CDR3: CASSLYGRDGPNYGYTF
size: NA; V: TRBV11-2; J: TRBJ2-7; CDR3: CASTPRGVSFEQYF
size: NA; V: TRBV6-1; J: TRBJ1-1; CDR3: CASTQRPGSATEAFF
size: NA; V: TRBV3-1/TRBV3-2; J: TRBJ2-5; CDR3: CASSQDLSPGTQYF
size: once; V: TRBV5-1; J: TRBJ1-1; CDR3: CASSFQGLNTEAFF
size: NA; V: TRBV6-5; J: TRBJ2-7; CDR3: CASSPGQFSYEQYF
size: NA; V: TRBV18; J: TRBJ2-5; CDR3: CASSPNREETQYF
size: NA; V: TRBV15; J: TRBJ1-3; CDR3: CATSREQGRNTIYF
size: NA; V: TRBV6-2/TRBV6-3; J: TRBJ2-1; CDR3: CASSLLVVPSSYNEQFF
size: once; V: TRBV6-5; J: TRBJ1-2; CDR3: CASPLTANYGYTF
size: NA; V: TRBV6-6; J: TRBJ2-7; CDR3: CASSLKTGEPYEQYF
size: NA; V: TRBV7-9; J: TRBJ2-7; CDR3: CASSPGTTSYEQYF
size: once; V: TRBV6-6; J: TRBJ2-7; CDR3: CASSPRGGLHEQYF
size: NA; V: TRBV7-8; J: TRBJ2-1; CDR3: CASSLGLYNEQFF
size: once; V: TRBV10-3; J: TRBJ2-7; CDR3: CAISVGPYEQYF
size: NA; V: TRBV20-1; J: TRBJ2-5; CDR3: CSASPQAGETQYF
size: NA; V: TRBV5-1; J: TRBJ2-2; CDR3: CASSLDTGTNGELFF
size: NA; V: TRBV6-5; J: TRBJ2-3; CDR3: CASSYLGGATDTQYF
size: NA; V: TRBV7-3; J: TRBJ2-7; CDR3: CASSFVPVTGGKYEQYF
size: few; V: TRBV3-1/TRBV3-2; J: TRBJ1-1; CDR3: CASSLHTSGFEAFF
size: NA; V: TRBV28; J: TRBJ2-1; CDR3: CASSLPVYEQFF
size: NA; V: TRBV28; J: TRBJ1-6; CDR3: CASSSVDSLNSPLHF
size: NA; V: TRBV7-8; J: TRBJ2-1; CDR3: CASSPGGYEQFF
size: once; V: TRBV28; J: TRBJ2-7; CDR3: CASSLRNEQYF
size: NA; V: TRBV20-1; J: TRBJ2-7; CDR3: CSARVEYEQYF
size: NA; V: TRBV5-1; J: TRBJ1-5; CDR3: CASSPSEVGQPQHF
size: NA; V: TRBV5-6; J: TRBJ1-1; CDR3: CASFRRGGVDTEAFF
size: NA; V: TRBV5-1; J: TRBJ2-3; CDR3: CASSLDRGVSDTQYF
size: once; V: TRBV5-1; J: TRBJ1-2; CDR3: CASSLSPGSGSGYTF
size: NA; V: TRBV24-1; J: TRBJ2-2; CDR3: CATSDSSTGTGVTGELFF
size: NA; V: TRBV3-1/TRBV3-2; J: TRBJ2-5; CDR3: CASSPHYRLAGVETQYF
size: NA; V: TRBV18; J: TRBJ1-1; CDR3: CASSPNRGDFEAFF
size: NA; V: TRBV19; J: TRBJ1-1; CDR3: CASRSGGESEAFF
size: NA; V: TRBV20-1; J: TRBJ1-2; CDR3: CSASAGQNYGYTF
size: NA; V: TRBV19; J: TRBJ1-5; CDR3: CASSKKGQNSNQPQHF
size: NA; V: TRBV18; J: TRBJ1-3; CDR3: CASSPPQGAGNTIYF
size: NA; V: TRBV11-2; J: TRBJ1-3; CDR3: CASTPSGVLGNTIYF
size: NA; V: TRBV9; J: TRBJ1-2; CDR3: CASSVSGGDYGYTF
size: NA; V: TRBV7-9; J: TRBJ2-1; CDR3: CASSLDGYSSYNEQFF
size: NA; V: TRBV5-4; J: TRBJ1-1; CDR3: CASSFWDRASEAFF
size: NA; V: TRBV6-1; J: TRBJ1-1; CDR3: CASSEDPGTEAFF
size: NA; V: TRBV7-3; J: TRBJ2-7; CDR3: CASSRDFRGEQYF
size: NA; V: TRBV5-6; J: TRBJ1-6; CDR3: CASSLVGTGNSPLHF
size: NA; V: TRBV27; J: TRBJ1-3; CDR3: CASSRQGAGNTIYF
size: NA; V: TRBV9; J: TRBJ2-7; CDR3: CASSLLGDRDGEQYF
size: NA; V: TRBV6-5; J: TRBJ2-5; CDR3: CASSPGFRETQYF
size: NA; V: TRBV15; J: TRBJ2-7; CDR3: CATSRDGMWDEQYF
size: NA; V: TRBV2; J: TRBJ2-5; CDR3: CASSEGQGAGETQYF
size: few; V: TRBV7-9; J: TRBJ2-3; CDR3: CASSLALGKGDTQYF
size: NA; V: TRBV21-1; J: TRBJ1-1; CDR3: CASSETRGRRTEAFF
size: NA; V: TRBV19; J: TRBJ2-3; CDR3: CASSFRKTSGRNLTDTQYF
size: NA; V: TRBV20-1; J: TRBJ2-1; CDR3: CSAGTDYEQFF
size: NA; V: TRBV3-1/TRBV3-2; J: TRBJ2-1; CDR3: CASSQARGLARVNEQFF
size: NA; V: TRBV6-5; J: TRBJ1-1; CDR3: CASKGDRGHTEAFF